A selection of T cell receptor beta chains follows, all from one sample in a study of T cell repertoires in cytomegalovirus infection. A single record per CDR3 protein comes from TCRdb applying MiXCR to the reads. Altogether approximately 470,000 distinct CDR3 sequences are present, more than 40% being singletons, with the ten largest covering 35% to 50%. No antigen has been assigned to these receptors. The material was cultured PBMCs, obtained from culture after CMV antigen stimulation. The receptors here all came from a human donor in good health (CMV status not recorded). Some clones in this sample may be carry-over from other donors' samples. The CDR3 runs from the conserved cysteine through the conserved F or W. Each record gives: CDR3 length, D gene, J gene, clone size, V gene, CDR3 DNA, CDR3 protein. D genes are given only for firm matches. Expanded clones get a size class; other rows say once, few or many, or leave the size out.

len: 19
d_gene: NA
j_gene: TRBJ2-3
abundance: NA
v_gene: TRBV2
CDR3nt: TGTGCCAGCAGCCCCATTTGGGGGGACGGGCGGGAACGCGGAGATACGCAGTATTTT
CDR3aa: CASSPIWGDGRERGDTQYF

len: 13
d_gene: NA
j_gene: TRBJ2-5
abundance: NA
v_gene: TRBV4-3
CDR3nt: TGCGCCAGCAGCCAAGATGCCAGAGAGACCCAGTACTTC
CDR3aa: CASSQDARETQYF

len: 19
d_gene: TRBD2
j_gene: TRBJ2-3
abundance: NA
v_gene: TRBV12-3/TRBV12-4
CDR3nt: TGTGCCAGCAGTTTATATCAGCGGGGATTATCTATTAGCACAGATACGCAGTATTTT
CDR3aa: CASSLYQRGLSISTDTQYF

len: 16
d_gene: TRBD1
j_gene: TRBJ2-1
abundance: few
v_gene: TRBV7-2
CDR3nt: TGTGCCAGCAGCCCTACAGGTGGGGACAGGCTCAATGAGCAGTTCTTC
CDR3aa: CASSPTGGDRLNEQFF

len: 15
d_gene: TRBD2
j_gene: TRBJ2-1
abundance: NA
v_gene: TRBV7-2
CDR3nt: TGTGCCAGCAGCACCGGGACTAGCGCAAACAATGAGCAGTTCTTC
CDR3aa: CASSTGTSANNEQFF

len: 14
d_gene: NA
j_gene: TRBJ2-2
abundance: NA
v_gene: TRBV15
CDR3nt: TGTGCCACCAGTGTGAGGGTCCGAACCGGGGAGCTGTTTTTT
CDR3aa: CATSVRVRTGELFF

len: 16
d_gene: NA
j_gene: TRBJ2-3
abundance: many
v_gene: TRBV7-2
CDR3nt: TGTGCCAGCAGCTTATTTGGACAGTCCTCCACAGATACGCAGTATTTT
CDR3aa: CASSLFGQSSTDTQYF

len: 15
d_gene: TRBD1
j_gene: TRBJ1-2
abundance: NA
v_gene: TRBV7-2
CDR3nt: TGTGCCAGCAGCCCACAGGGGAGTTTTGGCTATGGCTACACCTTC
CDR3aa: CASSPQGSFGYGYTF

len: 14
d_gene: NA
j_gene: TRBJ2-2
abundance: NA
v_gene: TRBV20-1
CDR3nt: TGCAGTGCTAGTCGGGCAGGCCCCACCGGGGAGCTGTTTTTT
CDR3aa: CSASRAGPTGELFF

len: 13
d_gene: NA
j_gene: TRBJ2-7
abundance: NA
v_gene: TRBV7-8
CDR3nt: TGTGCCAGCCGCACCAGCGAGGTCTACGAGCAGTACTTC
CDR3aa: CASRTSEVYEQYF

len: 15
d_gene: TRBD1
j_gene: TRBJ2-3
abundance: NA
v_gene: TRBV27
CDR3nt: TGTGCCAGCAGCACAGGGGGAAGGTCCACAGATACGCAGTATTTT
CDR3aa: CASSTGGRSTDTQYF

len: 16
d_gene: NA
j_gene: TRBJ2-2
abundance: once
v_gene: TRBV7-2
CDR3nt: TGTGCCAGCAGCTATTCAGGTCCGTCGAACACCGGGGAGCTGTTTTTT
CDR3aa: CASSYSGPSNTGELFF

len: 15
d_gene: NA
j_gene: TRBJ2-3
abundance: NA
v_gene: TRBV4-2
CDR3nt: TGTGCCAGCAGCCAAAAATCGGGGACCACAGATACGCAGTATTTT
CDR3aa: CASSQKSGTTDTQYF

len: 17
d_gene: TRBD1
j_gene: TRBJ2-1
abundance: NA
v_gene: TRBV6-2/TRBV6-3
CDR3nt: TGTGCCAGCAGTTACCCAATTAGACAGGGGGCCGTGATGAGCCCCTTCTTC
CDR3aa: CASSYPIRQGAVMSPFF

len: 14
d_gene: NA
j_gene: TRBJ2-7
abundance: once
v_gene: TRBV6-5
CDR3nt: TGTGCCAGCAGTCCTTGGGACGTACCCTACGAGCAGTACTTC
CDR3aa: CASSPWDVPYEQYF

len: 14
d_gene: NA
j_gene: TRBJ2-5
abundance: NA
v_gene: TRBV20-1
CDR3nt: TGCAGTGCTAGAGGCGGAGTAAGGGGCCTGACCCAGTACTTC
CDR3aa: CSARGGVRGLTQYF

len: 16
d_gene: NA
j_gene: TRBJ2-3
abundance: NA
v_gene: TRBV20-1
CDR3nt: TGCAGTGCTAGAGAACGGGGAACAGCTAGCACAGATACGCAGTATTTT
CDR3aa: CSARERGTASTDTQYF

len: 13
d_gene: TRBD2
j_gene: TRBJ2-7
abundance: few
v_gene: TRBV6-2/TRBV6-3
CDR3nt: TGTGCCAGCAGGTACCGACTAGCTGTCGAGCAGTACTTC
CDR3aa: CASRYRLAVEQYF

len: 16
d_gene: TRBD1
j_gene: TRBJ1-4
abundance: NA
v_gene: TRBV4-3
CDR3nt: TGCGCCAGCAGCCTCCTTCTGGGGACAGGCAATGAAAAACTGTTTTTT
CDR3aa: CASSLLLGTGNEKLFF

len: 14
d_gene: NA
j_gene: TRBJ1-1
abundance: NA
v_gene: TRBV2
CDR3nt: TGTGCCAGCAGGGCCGGGACGGGGAACACTGAAGCTTTCTTT
CDR3aa: CASRAGTGNTEAFF

len: 13
d_gene: NA
j_gene: TRBJ1-6
abundance: NA
v_gene: TRBV20-1
CDR3nt: TGCAGTGCTAGAGGAGACAGTAATTCACCCCTCCACTTT
CDR3aa: CSARGDSNSPLHF

len: 16
d_gene: NA
j_gene: TRBJ2-7
abundance: few
v_gene: TRBV7-2
CDR3nt: TGTGCCAGCAGCTCCCCCAGGGCCCGAAGCTCCTACGAGCAGTACTTC
CDR3aa: CASSSPRARSSYEQYF

len: 16
d_gene: NA
j_gene: TRBJ2-3
abundance: few
v_gene: TRBV7-2
CDR3nt: TGTGCCAGCAGCTTACGAGTTTCGGGGGGCGCAGATACGCAGTATTTT
CDR3aa: CASSLRVSGGADTQYF

len: 17
d_gene: TRBD1
j_gene: TRBJ1-3
abundance: many
v_gene: TRBV7-8
CDR3nt: TGTGCCAGCAGCCCCAAACGTTACAGGGGATCTGGAAACACCATATATTTT
CDR3aa: CASSPKRYRGSGNTIYF

len: 15
d_gene: TRBD1
j_gene: TRBJ1-5
abundance: NA
v_gene: TRBV2
CDR3nt: TGTGCCAGCAGTCAAGACAGGGCTAGCAATCAGCCCCAGCATTTT
CDR3aa: CASSQDRASNQPQHF

len: 16
d_gene: NA
j_gene: TRBJ1-1
abundance: NA
v_gene: TRBV12-3/TRBV12-4
CDR3nt: TGTGCCAGCAGTTTAGCGGGGGAAAGCATGAACACTGAAGCTTTCTTT
CDR3aa: CASSLAGESMNTEAFF

len: 14
d_gene: TRBD1
j_gene: TRBJ1-2
abundance: NA
v_gene: TRBV6-6
CDR3nt: TGTGCCAGCAGTTATCCCGGACAGGGGCACGGCTACACCTTC
CDR3aa: CASSYPGQGHGYTF

len: 15
d_gene: NA
j_gene: TRBJ2-7
abundance: NA
v_gene: TRBV5-5
CDR3nt: TGTGCCAGCAGCGTAACCGGGACTGTGAGCTACGAGCAGTACTTC
CDR3aa: CASSVTGTVSYEQYF

len: 17
d_gene: NA
j_gene: TRBJ2-3
abundance: NA
v_gene: TRBV13
CDR3nt: TGTGCCAGCAGCTTAGGGTATGGGGCAGGGAGCACAGATACGCAGTATTTT
CDR3aa: CASSLGYGAGSTDTQYF

len: 16
d_gene: TRBD1
j_gene: TRBJ2-3
abundance: NA
v_gene: TRBV5-6
CDR3nt: TGTGCCAGCAGCTTGGCCCGGGACAGTTACACAGATACGCAGTATTTT
CDR3aa: CASSLARDSYTDTQYF

len: 11
d_gene: NA
j_gene: TRBJ2-3
abundance: NA
v_gene: TRBV6-1
CDR3nt: TGTGCCAGCATTAGCACAGATACGCAGTATTTT
CDR3aa: CASISTDTQYF

len: 15
d_gene: TRBD1
j_gene: TRBJ1-5
abundance: NA
v_gene: TRBV28
CDR3nt: TGTGCCAGCAGTTTGTACAGGGGGAGCAGGCAGCCCCAGCATTTT
CDR3aa: CASSLYRGSRQPQHF

len: 16
d_gene: TRBD1
j_gene: TRBJ1-3
abundance: few
v_gene: TRBV7-4
CDR3nt: TGTGCCAGCAGCTTGACAAGACAGGGAAGTGGAAACACCATATATTTT
CDR3aa: CASSLTRQGSGNTIYF

len: 15
d_gene: TRBD1
j_gene: TRBJ1-5
abundance: many
v_gene: TRBV7-2
CDR3nt: TGTGCCAGCAGCTCCTACAAGGGGGCGGGACAGCCCCAGCATTTT
CDR3aa: CASSSYKGAGQPQHF

len: 14
d_gene: NA
j_gene: TRBJ2-7
abundance: NA
v_gene: TRBV7-9
CDR3nt: TGTGCCAGCGGCCCCCGGGACTTTGACTACGAGCAGTACTTC
CDR3aa: CASGPRDFDYEQYF

len: 17
d_gene: TRBD2
j_gene: TRBJ2-3
abundance: few
v_gene: TRBV7-2
CDR3nt: TGTGCCAGCAGCCCTTCGACTAGCGGGAGTGGGTCAGATACGCAGTATTTT
CDR3aa: CASSPSTSGSGSDTQYF

len: 13
d_gene: NA
j_gene: TRBJ2-2
abundance: NA
v_gene: TRBV20-1
CDR3nt: TGCAGTGCCTCGGACAGTCCGGGGGGGGAGCTGTTTTTT
CDR3aa: CSASDSPGGELFF

len: 15
d_gene: TRBD1
j_gene: TRBJ1-1
abundance: NA
v_gene: TRBV11-1
CDR3nt: TGTGCCAGCAGCCCCCGACAGGGGGTGGTCACTGAAGCTTTCTTT
CDR3aa: CASSPRQGVVTEAFF

len: 14
d_gene: NA
j_gene: TRBJ1-1
abundance: NA
v_gene: TRBV20-1
CDR3nt: TGCAGTGCTTCCCGGGGAGGCATGAACACTGAAGCTTTCTTT
CDR3aa: CSASRGGMNTEAFF

len: 16
d_gene: NA
j_gene: TRBJ2-7
abundance: NA
v_gene: TRBV12-3/TRBV12-4
CDR3nt: TGTGCCAGCAGTTTATTCCTTGGGTCGGGGGCCTACGAGCAGTACTTC
CDR3aa: CASSLFLGSGAYEQYF

len: 15
d_gene: TRBD2
j_gene: TRBJ2-1
abundance: NA
v_gene: TRBV19
CDR3nt: TGTGCCAGTAGCACCGGGACTACCACCTACAATGAGCAGTTCTTC
CDR3aa: CASSTGTTTYNEQFF

len: 12
d_gene: NA
j_gene: TRBJ2-3
abundance: NA
v_gene: TRBV29-1
CDR3nt: TGCAGCGTTGAAGTTACCACAGATACGCAGTATTTT
CDR3aa: CSVEVTTDTQYF

len: 16
d_gene: TRBD2
j_gene: TRBJ2-1
abundance: NA
v_gene: TRBV7-4
CDR3nt: TGTGCCAGCAGCACACATTTGGCGGGGGGCGGGGATGAGCAGTTCTTC
CDR3aa: CASSTHLAGGGDEQFF

len: 15
d_gene: TRBD2
j_gene: TRBJ2-3
abundance: NA
v_gene: TRBV2
CDR3nt: TGTGCCAGCAGGTCAGCGGGAGTGGGCACAGATACGCAGTATTTT
CDR3aa: CASRSAGVGTDTQYF

len: 15
d_gene: TRBD2
j_gene: TRBJ2-1
abundance: NA
v_gene: TRBV10-3
CDR3nt: TGTGCCATCACCGACCCCGGGACTAGTTACAATGAGCAGTTCTTC
CDR3aa: CAITDPGTSYNEQFF

len: 14
d_gene: NA
j_gene: TRBJ2-3
abundance: NA
v_gene: TRBV2
CDR3nt: TGTGCCAGCCAACGGCGAATCGGGGGACGTACGCAGTATTTT
CDR3aa: CASQRRIGGRTQYF

len: 17
d_gene: NA
j_gene: TRBJ1-4
abundance: few
v_gene: TRBV7-9
CDR3nt: TGTGCCAGCAGCCCCCATCCACACAGGGTCGAGGGTGAAAAACTGTTTTTT
CDR3aa: CASSPHPHRVEGEKLFF

len: 15
d_gene: NA
j_gene: TRBJ2-7
abundance: few
v_gene: TRBV7-6
CDR3nt: TGTGCCAGCAGCTTAGCGGGGCAGGGGACCTACGAGCAGTACTTC
CDR3aa: CASSLAGQGTYEQYF

len: 16
d_gene: TRBD2
j_gene: TRBJ2-5
abundance: NA
v_gene: TRBV6-2/TRBV6-3
CDR3nt: TGTGCCAGCCAAAGTCAGCGGGAGTGGATTGGAGAGACCCAGTACTTC
CDR3aa: CASQSQREWIGETQYF